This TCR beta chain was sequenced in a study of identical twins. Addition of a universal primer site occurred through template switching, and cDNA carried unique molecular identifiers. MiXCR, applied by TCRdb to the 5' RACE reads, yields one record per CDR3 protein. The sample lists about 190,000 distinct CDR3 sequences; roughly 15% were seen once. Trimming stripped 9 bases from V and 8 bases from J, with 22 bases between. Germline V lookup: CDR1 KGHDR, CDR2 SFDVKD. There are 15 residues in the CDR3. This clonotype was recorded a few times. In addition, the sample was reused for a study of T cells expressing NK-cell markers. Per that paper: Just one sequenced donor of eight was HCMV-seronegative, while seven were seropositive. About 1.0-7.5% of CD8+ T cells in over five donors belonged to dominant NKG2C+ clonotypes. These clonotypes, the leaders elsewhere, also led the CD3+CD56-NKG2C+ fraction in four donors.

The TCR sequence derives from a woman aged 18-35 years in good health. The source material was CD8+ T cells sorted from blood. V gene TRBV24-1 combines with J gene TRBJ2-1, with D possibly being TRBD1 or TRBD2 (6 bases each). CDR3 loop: CATSKGDSKRDEQFF. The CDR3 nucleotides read TGTGCCACCTCCAAGGGGGACTCCAAGCGCGATGAGCAGTTCTTC.